The 32 T cell receptor beta chains reported below all come from one sample, sequenced in a study of Ad26.COV2.S vaccination and SARS-CoV-2 variants. Treatment described: 19 received Ad26.COV2.S at low or high dose, single or two shots; roughly five received placebo; per-sample allocation not given. The study sampled participants on day 63 after the first vaccine or placebo injection. The table came from immunoSEQ multiplex PCR; TCRdb's copy has only in-frame clones and leaves some out. The sample shows roughly 390,000 clones, approximately 91% of them seen only once. This specimen was peripheral blood, taken in a trial of Ad26.COV2.S vaccine versus placebo. These receptors were collected from a person aged 18-65 years who received the Ad26.COV2.S COVID-19 vaccine or a placebo.

This chain uses TRBV6-1 with TRBJ1-2; no firm D call. Trimming took off 2 bases at V and 2 bases at J, with 12 bases between the two ends. This CDR3 region has 15 residues. Germline V gene sequence: CDR1 MNHNS, CDR2 SASEGT. The CDR3 bases are TGTGCCAGCAGTGAACAGCAACCCAGGAACTATGGCTACACCTTC. It yields the protein CASSEQQPRNYGYTF.

V is TRBV7-6 and J is TRBJ2-3; TRBD2 matches at 8 bases. The ends lost 5 bases at V and 0 bases at J; junction bases unmatched: 19. Germline V gene lookup returns CDR1 SGHVS and CDR2 FNYEAQ. The CDR3 runs to 20 residues. The CDR3 loop is CASSRGGWGTQGISTDTQYF. The CDR3, as DNA: TGTGCCAGCAGCCGCGGGGGGTGGGGGACCCAAGGAATAAGCACAGATACGCAGTATTTT. Variable domain in full (rest from reference TRBV7-6 and TRBJ2-3): GAGVSQSPRYKVTKRGQDVALRCDPISGHVSLYWYRQALGQGPEFLTYFNYEAQQDKSGLPNDRFSAERPEGSISTLTIQRTEQRDSAMYRCASSRGGWGTQGISTDTQYFGPGTRLTVL.

The chain has TRBV7-2 and TRBJ1-4; 7 nucleotides line up with TRBD1. The V gene end was trimmed by 5 bases and the J gene end by 7 bases; junction bases not matched to a gene: 10. Germline CDR1 SGHTA, CDR2 FQGNSA. This CDR3 is 15 amino acids long. CDR3 nucleotides: TGTGCCAGCAGCACCGGGACAGCTGACGGTGAAAAACTGTTTTTT. It codes for CASSTGTADGEKLFF.

This rearrangement joins TRBV13 to TRBJ1-1, with a weak D call TRBD1 (5 bases). Germline assignment: CDR1 PRHDT and CDR2 FYEKMQ (reference sequence). V was pared by 5 bases and J by 6 bases, with 16 bases between. The CDR3 is made up of 14 amino acids. CDR3 protein: CASSQMGGIAEAFF. CDR3 nucleotide sequence: TGTGCCAGCAGCCAGATGGGGGGGATCGCTGAAGCTTTCTTT.

This rearrangement joins TRBV27 to TRBJ2-1, with 8 positions matching TRBD1. The CDR3 totals 13 residues. V was clipped by 5 bases and J by 5 bases; unmatched bases: 2. Germline V lookup: CDR1 MNHEY, CDR2 SMNVEV (reference sequence). CDR3: CASSLDRDNEQFF. The CDR3 DNA follows: TGTGCCAGCAGTCTGGACAGGGACAATGAGCAGTTCTTC.

As DNA, the CDR3 is TGTGCCAGTCGGTGGTCGGGCAGTCGCACAGATACGCAGTATTTT. It translates to CASRWSGSRTDTQYF. V and J are TRBV19 and TRBJ2-3; D is ambiguous. The V and J ends lost 8 bases and 1 base respectively, with 16 bases between them. This CDR3 has 15 residues. Germline V lookup: CDR1 LNHDA, CDR2 SQIVND (reference sequence).

This clone has a handful of counts. The chain has TRBV29-1 and TRBJ1-1; TRBD1 matches 10 bases. V was clipped by 7 bases and J by 5 bases; unmatched bases: 4. The germline gives CDR1 SQVTM, CDR2 ANQGSEA. The CDR3 totals 12 residues. This CDR3 reads CSGRQGATEAFF. CDR3 coding DNA: TGCAGCGGCAGACAGGGGGCTACTGAAGCTTTCTTT.

The CDR3 DNA is TGTGCCAGCAGTGAAGCGGGGCCCTACGAGCAGTACTTC. It is translated as CASSEAGPYEQYF. The chain couples TRBV6-1 to TRBJ2-7; possible D gene TRBD1, 5 bases. The CDR3 runs 13 residues. Germline CDR1 is MNHNS and CDR2 is SASEGT. Trimming pared 0 bases from V and 2 bases from J, leaving 5 bases between.

The chain is built from TRBV5-4 and TRBJ1-1; no clear D gene. There are 13 residues in the CDR3. V lost 3 bases to trimming and J lost 1 base, with 7 bases between them. Looked up from germline, CDR1 is SGHNT and CDR2 is YYREEE (reference sequence). CDR3 DNA: TGTGCCAGCAGCTCCGGGAGGAACACTGAAGCTTTCTTT. Translating it yields CASSSGRNTEAFF.

This rearrangement joins TRBV2 to TRBJ2-1; D might be TRBD2 (5 bases). This CDR3 has 12 amino acids. V was shortened by 5 bases and J by 5 bases, with 7 bases between the two germline ends. The germline V gene encodes CDR1 SNHLY and CDR2 FYNNEI. The CDR3 loop reads CASSSGNNEQFF. The DNA for the CDR3 is TGTGCCAGCAGTTCGGGAAACAATGAGCAGTTCTTC.

The chain employs TRBV19 and TRBJ1-2, with D perhaps matching TRBD1 (5 bases). Trimming cost V 5 bases and J 4 bases, with 14 bases left between them. The germline V gene encodes CDR1 LNHDA and CDR2 SQIVND (reference sequence). The CDR3 runs 14 residues. The CDR3 sequence is CASSQTEIVYGYTF. The CDR3 nucleotides are TGTGCCAGTAGTCAGACAGAAATAGTCTATGGCTACACCTTC.

This chain joins TRBV7-2 and TRBJ1-2; D possibly corresponds to TRBD1 (5 bases). V lost 3 bases, J lost 8 bases, and 25 bases lay in between. The CDR3 loop spans 17 amino acids. CDR1 and CDR2 (germline): SGHTA, FQGNSA. In DNA, the CDR3 is TGTGCCAGCAGCTTGGAAGCCAACAGGATAATGAACGGCGGCTACACCTTC. Amino acid sequence: CASSLEANRIMNGGYTF.

This chain uses TRBV19 with TRBJ2-3; 8 bases are shared with TRBD2. CDR3 length equals 15 residues. J lost 6 bases, V lost 3 bases, and 8 bases had no gene match. Germline V CDR1 and CDR2: LNHDA, SQIVND (reference sequence). The CDR3 sequence: CASSIIDGGADTQYF. In DNA form, the CDR3 reads TGTGCCAGTAGTATTATAGACGGGGGGGCGGATACGCAGTATTTT.

This chain joins TRBV4-1 and TRBJ2-3; D is perhaps TRBD2 (7 bases). This CDR3 region has 16 residues. Germline V lookup: CDR1 MGHRA, CDR2 YSYEKL. V lost 0 bases and J lost 6, with 16 bases in between. As DNA, the CDR3 is TGCGCCAGCAGCCAAGAAAGGCCACAGGGAGGGGATACGCAGTATTTT. Translating gives CASSQERPQGGDTQYF.

The chain has TRBV3-1 (or the pseudogene TRBV3-2) and TRBJ2-1, with D possibly matching TRBD2 (7 bases). The germline CDR1 and CDR2 sequences are LGHDT and YNNKEL (reference sequence). The ends were cut back, 4 bases at V and 7 bases at J, with 23 bases in the middle. This CDR3 spans 17 amino acids. The CDR3 DNA reads as TGTGCCAGCAGCCCCGGGTTTCCGGGGGGCGAAAAAAATGAGCAGTTCTTC. It yields the protein CASSPGFPGGEKNEQFF.

The CDR3 region is CASSMRYHSSYNSPLHF. Written as DNA, the CDR3 is TGTGCCAGCAGCATGCGCTATCATAGCTCCTATAATTCACCCCTCCACTTT. V gene TRBV7-2 combines with J gene TRBJ1-6; the D is unclear. Per the germline V gene, CDR1 is SGHTA and CDR2 is FQGNSA. The CDR3 covers 17 residues. With 5 bases removed from V and 0 bases from J, the gap between germline ends came to 14 bases.

The chain joins TRBV5-5 to TRBJ2-7; 7 bases align to TRBD1. The V and J ends lost 4 bases and 2 bases, in that order; junction bases with no gene match: 9. CDR1 and CDR2 from the germline V gene are SGHKS and YYEKEE (reference sequence). The CDR3 extends over 15 amino acids. The CDR3 sequence is CASSVGTEDPYEQYF. The CDR3 nucleotides are TGTGCCAGCAGCGTCGGGACAGAGGATCCCTACGAGCAGTACTTC.

This chain links TRBV4-1 with TRBJ1-2, with D perhaps matching TRBD1 (5 bases). Trimming removed 4 bases from V and 2 bases from J, with 11 bases in between. The CDR3 has 14 amino acids. Germline assignment: CDR1 MGHRA and CDR2 YSYEKL. The CDR3 bases are TGCGCCAGCAGCCCCTGGGGGGGGAACTATGGCTACACCTTC. This codes for CASSPWGGNYGYTF.

This clone was counted a few times. J is TRBJ1-6 and V is TRBV7-8; 8 bases align to TRBD1. Germline assignment: CDR1 SGHVS and CDR2 FQNEAQ. V lost 5 bases, J lost 8 bases, and 8 bases stayed unmatched. The CDR3 covers 15 residues. The CDR3 DNA sequence: TGTGCCAGCAGCGCCTCAGGGGGCATATATTCACCCCTCCACTTT. This translates into CASSASGGIYSPLHF.

The chain links TRBV5-1 to TRBJ1-1; D is possibly TRBD1 (5 bases). From germline, CDR1 is SGHRS and CDR2 YFSETQ. The germline V and J ends were trimmed by 4 bases and 4 bases, with 14 bases remaining between them. The CDR3 totals 14 residues. The CDR3 bases are TGCGCCAGCAGCCACGACAGCCGCAGCACTGAAGCTTTCTTT. It encodes CASSHDSRSTEAFF.

The chain uses TRBV7-2 and TRBJ2-3; D unresolved. V lost 0 bases and J lost 4, with 11 bases in between. Germline V gene lookup returns CDR1 SGHTA and CDR2 FQGNSA. This CDR3 region has 15 residues. DNA of the CDR3: TGTGCCAGCAGCTTAGCGTCGGGTGGAGCAGATACGCAGTATTTT. This codes for CASSLASGGADTQYF.

The genes are TRBV6-1 and TRBJ2-3; D unclear. The CDR3 covers 12 residues. Trimming left V 1 base short and J 11 bases short, with 10 bases between. Germline assignment: CDR1 MNHNS and CDR2 SASEGT. CDR3 in DNA: TGTGCCAGCAGTGAAGGTTTCGAACTGCAGTATTTT. Amino acid sequence: CASSEGFELQYF.

V and J are TRBV11-2 and TRBJ2-7; unclear D gene. Germline values: CDR1 SGHAT, CDR2 FQNNGV. This CDR3 is 14 amino acids long. V was trimmed by 0 bases and J by 2 bases, leaving 8 bases between them. In DNA form, the CDR3 reads TGTGCCAGCAGCTTAGATGGACGGACCTACGAGCAGTACTTC. Amino acid sequence: CASSLDGRTYEQYF.

CDR3 sequence: CASSSLPHLQGRNTEAFF. CDR3 coding DNA: TGTGCCAGCAGTTCCTTACCACACTTACAGGGGAGGAACACTGAAGCTTTCTTT. The chain has TRBV27 and TRBJ1-1, with 7 bases lining up with TRBD1. This CDR3 is 18 amino acids long. J was trimmed by 1 base and V by 4 bases; bases with no gene match: 15. Per germline, CDR1 MNHEY and CDR2 SMNVEV (reference sequence).

V is TRBV10-3 and J is TRBJ1-6, with TRBD1 as a possible D gene (5 bases). Looked up from germline, CDR1 is ENHRY and CDR2 is SYGVKD. V was pared by 5 bases and J by 2 bases, with 7 bases between. The CDR3 has 14 amino acids. CDR3 in DNA: TGTGCCATCAGTCAGGGCCCCTATAATTCACCCCTCCACTTT. This translates into CAISQGPYNSPLHF.

This clone was seen only once. V is TRBV6-6 and J is TRBJ2-5, with 8 bases that match TRBD2. V lost 4 bases and J lost 5; bases outside the gene matches: 3. Germline lookup yields CDR1 MNHNY and CDR2 SVGAGI (reference sequence). The CDR3 length is 13 residues. The CDR3, as DNA: TGTGCCAGCAGTTCTAGCGGGCCGGAGACCCAGTACTTC. This sequence encodes CASSSSGPETQYF.

V is TRBV19 and J is TRBJ1-4, with D unclear. The V end was cut by 5 bases, the J end by 8 bases, with 18 bases between. This CDR3 spans 15 amino acids. Germline CDR1 reads LNHDA; CDR2 reads SQIVND (reference sequence). The CDR3 here is CASSSRVTRQEKLFF. The CDR3, as DNA: TGTGCCAGTAGTTCAAGGGTTACGAGGCAAGAAAAACTGTTTTTT.

The chain links TRBV6-5 to TRBJ1-2, with D tentatively TRBD1 (6 bases). The CDR3 totals 14 residues. The germline V and J ends were trimmed by 5 bases and 7 bases, with 17 bases remaining between them. The germline V gene encodes CDR1 MNHEY and CDR2 SVGAGI. The CDR3 region is CASSPDSLLGGYTF. The DNA of the CDR3 is TGTGCCAGCAGTCCGGACAGCCTCTTAGGTGGCTACACCTTC.

CDR3 in amino acids: CASSLGYGASGEQYF. The DNA of the CDR3 is TGCGCCAGCAGCTTGGGCTATGGGGCGTCGGGCGAGCAGTACTTC. The rearrangement uses TRBV5-1 and TRBJ2-7; perhaps TRBD1 as D (5 bases). The CDR3 is 15 residues long. The germline V gene encodes CDR1 SGHRS and CDR2 YFSETQ. V was pared by 0 bases and J by 6 bases, with 16 bases between.

The chain recombines TRBV21-1 with TRBJ1-2; TRBD1 is the table's D call and was not checked against the DNA. TRBV21-1 is a listed pseudogene. The CDR3 has 17 residues. The CDR3 DNA follows: TGTGCCAGCAGCAAAGAGCCGGGACAGGGAATCAACTATGGCTACACCTTC. It encodes CASSKEPGQGINYGYTF.

V is TRBV7-9 and J is TRBJ1-1; TRBD1 matches 7 bases. The CDR3 is 12 residues long. CDR1 and CDR2 from the germline V gene are SEHNR and FQNEAQ (reference sequence). V trimming: 5 bases; J trimming: 8 bases; junction bases outside the gene matches: 5. For the CDR3, the DNA is TGTGCCAGCAGCACCCAGGACAGGGAAGCTTTCTTT. It translates to CASSTQDREAFF.

The chain employs TRBV18 and TRBJ2-7; the D is unclear. Trimming pared 6 bases from V and 6 bases from J, leaving 12 bases between. From germline, CDR1 is KGHSH and CDR2 LQKENI. CDR3 size: 12 residues. CDR3 coding DNA: TGTGCCAGCTCTTCGAGCTCTCTCGAGCAGTACTTC. It specifies CASSSSSLEQYF.